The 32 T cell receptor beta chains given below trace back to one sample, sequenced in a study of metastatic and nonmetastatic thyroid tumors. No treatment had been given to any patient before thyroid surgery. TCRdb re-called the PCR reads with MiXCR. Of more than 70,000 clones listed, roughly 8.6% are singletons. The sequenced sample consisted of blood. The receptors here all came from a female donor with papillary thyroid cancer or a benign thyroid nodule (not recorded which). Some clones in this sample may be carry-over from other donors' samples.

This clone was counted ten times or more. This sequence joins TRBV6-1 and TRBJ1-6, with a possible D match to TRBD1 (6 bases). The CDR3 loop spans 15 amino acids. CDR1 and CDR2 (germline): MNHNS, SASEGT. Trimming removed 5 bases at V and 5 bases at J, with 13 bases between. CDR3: CASSLRTADNSPLHF. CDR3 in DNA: TGTGCCAGCAGTCTTCGGACAGCAGATAATTCACCCCTCCACTTT.

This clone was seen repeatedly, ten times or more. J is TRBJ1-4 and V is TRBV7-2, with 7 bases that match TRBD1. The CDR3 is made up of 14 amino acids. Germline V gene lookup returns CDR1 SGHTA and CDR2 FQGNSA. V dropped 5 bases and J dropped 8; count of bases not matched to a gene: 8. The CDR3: CASSPAGTEEKLFF. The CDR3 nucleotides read TGTGCCAGCAGCCCAGCCGGGACAGAGGAAAAACTGTTTTTT.

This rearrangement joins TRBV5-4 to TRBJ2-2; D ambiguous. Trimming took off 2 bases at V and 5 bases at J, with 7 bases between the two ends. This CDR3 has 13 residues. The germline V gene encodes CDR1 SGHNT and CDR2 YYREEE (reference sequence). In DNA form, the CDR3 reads TGTGCCAGCAGCTTACAAGGGACCGGGGAGCTGTTTTTT. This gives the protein CASSLQGTGELFF.

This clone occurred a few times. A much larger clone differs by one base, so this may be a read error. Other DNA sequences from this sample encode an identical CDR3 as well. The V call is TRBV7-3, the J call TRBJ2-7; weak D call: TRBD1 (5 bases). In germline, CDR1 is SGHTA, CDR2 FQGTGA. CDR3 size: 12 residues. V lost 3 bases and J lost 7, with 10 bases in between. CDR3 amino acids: CASSFTRGEQYF. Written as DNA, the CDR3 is TGTGCCAGCAGCTTTACAAGGGGTGAGCAGTACTTC.

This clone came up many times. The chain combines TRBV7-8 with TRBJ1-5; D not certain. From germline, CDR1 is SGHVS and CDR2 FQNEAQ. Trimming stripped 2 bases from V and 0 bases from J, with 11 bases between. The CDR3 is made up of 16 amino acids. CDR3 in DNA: TGTGCCAGCAGCTTAAGTCGCAGAGATAGCAATCAGCCCCAGCATTTT. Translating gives CASSLSRRDSNQPQHF.

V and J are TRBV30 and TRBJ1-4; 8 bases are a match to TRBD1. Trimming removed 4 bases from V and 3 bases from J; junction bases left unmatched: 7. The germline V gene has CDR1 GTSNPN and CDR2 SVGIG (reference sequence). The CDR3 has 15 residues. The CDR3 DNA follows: TGTGCCTGGACAGGGGGCGCGGGATCTAATGAAAAACTGTTTTTT. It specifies CAWTGGAGSNEKLFF.

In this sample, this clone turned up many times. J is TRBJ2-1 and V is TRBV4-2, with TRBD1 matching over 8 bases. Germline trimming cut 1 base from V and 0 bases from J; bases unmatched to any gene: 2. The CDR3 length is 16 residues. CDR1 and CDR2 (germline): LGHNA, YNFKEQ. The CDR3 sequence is CASSQAGQGSYNEQFF. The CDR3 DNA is TGTGCCAGCAGCCAAGCAGGACAGGGCTCCTACAATGAGCAGTTCTTC.

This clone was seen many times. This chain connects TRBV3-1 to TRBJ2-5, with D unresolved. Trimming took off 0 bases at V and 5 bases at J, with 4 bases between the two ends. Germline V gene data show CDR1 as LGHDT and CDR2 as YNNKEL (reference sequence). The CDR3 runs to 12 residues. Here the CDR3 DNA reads TGTGCCAGCAGCCAAGAAGAGGAGACCCAGTACTTC. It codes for CASSQEEETQYF.

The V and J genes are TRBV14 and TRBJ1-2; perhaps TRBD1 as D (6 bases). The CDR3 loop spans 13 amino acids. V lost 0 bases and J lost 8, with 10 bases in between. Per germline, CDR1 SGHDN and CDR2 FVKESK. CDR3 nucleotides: TGTGCCAGCAGCCAAGAAAGGGGGAGCGGCTACACCTTC. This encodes CASSQERGSGYTF.

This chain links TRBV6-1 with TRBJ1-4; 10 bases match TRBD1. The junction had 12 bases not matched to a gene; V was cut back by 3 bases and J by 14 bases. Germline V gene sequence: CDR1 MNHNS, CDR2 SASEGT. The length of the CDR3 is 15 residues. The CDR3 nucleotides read TGTGCCAGCAGTGATATCCCGGGACAGGGGATTGGGCTGTTTTTT. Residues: CASSDIPGQGIGLFF.

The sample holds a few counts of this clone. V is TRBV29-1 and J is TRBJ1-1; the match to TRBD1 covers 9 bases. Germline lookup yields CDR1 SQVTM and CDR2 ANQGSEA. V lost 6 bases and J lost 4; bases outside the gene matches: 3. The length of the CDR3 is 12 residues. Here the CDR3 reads CSVGTGPTEAFF. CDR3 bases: TGCAGCGTGGGGACAGGGCCCACTGAAGCTTTCTTT.

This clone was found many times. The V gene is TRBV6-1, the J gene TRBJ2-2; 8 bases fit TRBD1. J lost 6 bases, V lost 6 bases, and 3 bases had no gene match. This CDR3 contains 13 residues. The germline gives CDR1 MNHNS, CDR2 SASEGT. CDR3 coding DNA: TGTGCCAGCAGGACAGGGGATTCCGGGGAGCTGTTTTTT. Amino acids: CASRTGDSGELFF.

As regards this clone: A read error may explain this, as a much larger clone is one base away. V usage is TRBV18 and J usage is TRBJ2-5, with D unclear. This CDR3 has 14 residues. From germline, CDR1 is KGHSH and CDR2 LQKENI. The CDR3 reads CANSPPSLLETQYF. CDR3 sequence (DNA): TGTGCCAACTCACCACCGAGCCTATTAGAGACCCAGTACTTC.

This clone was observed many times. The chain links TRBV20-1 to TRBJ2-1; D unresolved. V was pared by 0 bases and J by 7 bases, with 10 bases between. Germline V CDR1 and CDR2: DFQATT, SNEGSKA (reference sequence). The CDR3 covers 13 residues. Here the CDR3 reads CSAREILKNEQFF. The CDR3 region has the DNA TGCAGTGCTAGAGAGATCCTAAAGAATGAGCAGTTCTTC.

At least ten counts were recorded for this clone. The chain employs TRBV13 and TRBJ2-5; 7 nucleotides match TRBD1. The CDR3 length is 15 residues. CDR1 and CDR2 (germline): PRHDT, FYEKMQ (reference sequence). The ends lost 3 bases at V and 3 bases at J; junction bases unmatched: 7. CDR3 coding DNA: TGTGCCAGCAGCTTGGTCACAGGGGCAGAAGAGACCCAGTACTTC. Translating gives CASSLVTGAEETQYF.

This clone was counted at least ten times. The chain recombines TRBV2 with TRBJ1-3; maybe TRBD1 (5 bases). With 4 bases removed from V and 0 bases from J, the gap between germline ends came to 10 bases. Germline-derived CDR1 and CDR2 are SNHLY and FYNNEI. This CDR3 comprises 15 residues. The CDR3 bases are TGTGCCAGCAGTGTCAGGGCTGGCTCTGGAAACACCATATATTTT. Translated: CASSVRAGSGNTIYF.

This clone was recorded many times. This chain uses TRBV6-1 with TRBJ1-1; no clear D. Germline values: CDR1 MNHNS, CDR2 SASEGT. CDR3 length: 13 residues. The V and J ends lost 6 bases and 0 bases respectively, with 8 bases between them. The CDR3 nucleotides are TGTGCCAGCAGCAAAGGGTTGAACACTGAAGCTTTCTTT. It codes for CASSKGLNTEAFF.

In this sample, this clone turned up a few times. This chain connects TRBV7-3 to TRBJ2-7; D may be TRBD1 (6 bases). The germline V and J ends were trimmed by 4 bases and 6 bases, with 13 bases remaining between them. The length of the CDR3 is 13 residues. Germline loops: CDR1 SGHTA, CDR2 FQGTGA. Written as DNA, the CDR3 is TGTGCCAGCAGCTCCCATGGGGGCGGCGAGCAGTACTTC. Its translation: CASSSHGGGEQYF.

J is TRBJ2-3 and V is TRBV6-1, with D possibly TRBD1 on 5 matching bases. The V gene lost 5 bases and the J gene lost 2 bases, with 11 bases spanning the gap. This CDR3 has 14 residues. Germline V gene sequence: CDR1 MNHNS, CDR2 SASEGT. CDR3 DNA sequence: TGTGCCAGCAGTCTTCAGGGATCCACAGATACGCAGTATTTT. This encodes CASSLQGSTDTQYF.

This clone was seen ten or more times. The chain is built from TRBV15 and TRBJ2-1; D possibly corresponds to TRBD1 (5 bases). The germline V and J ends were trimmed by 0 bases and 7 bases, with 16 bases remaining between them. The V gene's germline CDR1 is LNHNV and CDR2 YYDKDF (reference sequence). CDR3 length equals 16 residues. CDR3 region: CATSREYGPGANEQFF. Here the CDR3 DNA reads TGTGCCACCAGCAGAGAATATGGACCTGGGGCAAATGAGCAGTTCTTC.

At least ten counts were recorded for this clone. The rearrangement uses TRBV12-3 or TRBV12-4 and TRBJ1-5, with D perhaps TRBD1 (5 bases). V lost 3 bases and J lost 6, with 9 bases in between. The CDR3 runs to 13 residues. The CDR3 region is CASSLKGSQPQHF. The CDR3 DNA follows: TGTGCCAGCAGTTTGAAGGGGAGTCAGCCCCAGCATTTT.

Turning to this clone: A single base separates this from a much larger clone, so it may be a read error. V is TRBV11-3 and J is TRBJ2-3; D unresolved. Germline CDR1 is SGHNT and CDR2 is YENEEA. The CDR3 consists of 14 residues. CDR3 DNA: TGTGCCAGCAGCCCGGGCCAAGGCGCAGATGCGCAGTATTTT. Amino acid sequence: CASSPGQGADAQYF. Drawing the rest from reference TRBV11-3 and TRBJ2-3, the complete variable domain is EAGVVQSPRYKIIEKKQPVAFWCNPISGHNTLYWYLQNLGQGPELLIRYENEEAVDDSQLPKDRFSAERLKGVDSTLKIQPAELGDSAVYLCASSPGQGADAQYFGPGTRLTVL.

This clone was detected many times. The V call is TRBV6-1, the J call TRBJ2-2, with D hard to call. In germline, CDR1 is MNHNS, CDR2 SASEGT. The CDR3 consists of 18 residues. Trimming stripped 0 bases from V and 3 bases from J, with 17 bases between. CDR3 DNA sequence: TGTGCCAGCAGTGAAGCGCAGTTTGTGACACACTACACCGGGGAGCTGTTTTTT. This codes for CASSEAQFVTHYTGELFF.

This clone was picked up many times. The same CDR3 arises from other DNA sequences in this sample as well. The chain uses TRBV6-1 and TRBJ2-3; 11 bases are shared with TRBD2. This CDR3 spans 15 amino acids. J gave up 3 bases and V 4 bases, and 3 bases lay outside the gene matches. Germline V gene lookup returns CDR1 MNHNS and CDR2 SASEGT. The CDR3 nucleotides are TGTGCCAGCAGTGGGTTAGCGGGGGGGACAGATACGCAGTATTTT. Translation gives CASSGLAGGTDTQYF.

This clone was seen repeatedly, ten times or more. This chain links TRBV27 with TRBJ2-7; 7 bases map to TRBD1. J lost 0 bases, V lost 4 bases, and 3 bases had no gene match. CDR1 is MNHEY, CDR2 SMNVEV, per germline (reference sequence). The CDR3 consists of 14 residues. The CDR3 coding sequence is TGTGCCAGCAGTTCCGGGACAGCCTCCTACGAGCAGTACTTC. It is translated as CASSSGTASYEQYF.

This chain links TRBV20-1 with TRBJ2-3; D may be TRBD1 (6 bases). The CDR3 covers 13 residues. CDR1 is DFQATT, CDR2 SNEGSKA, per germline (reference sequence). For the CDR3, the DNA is TGCTCCCTCCGGGACACCTTCACAGATACGCAGTATTTT. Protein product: CSLRDTFTDTQYF.

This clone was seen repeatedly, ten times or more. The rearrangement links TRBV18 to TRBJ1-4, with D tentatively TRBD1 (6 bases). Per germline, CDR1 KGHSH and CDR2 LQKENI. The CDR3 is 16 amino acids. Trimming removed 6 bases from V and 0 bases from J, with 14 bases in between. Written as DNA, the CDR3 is TGTGCCAGCTCGATAAACAGGGCGGCAACTAATGAAAAACTGTTTTTT. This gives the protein CASSINRAATNEKLFF.

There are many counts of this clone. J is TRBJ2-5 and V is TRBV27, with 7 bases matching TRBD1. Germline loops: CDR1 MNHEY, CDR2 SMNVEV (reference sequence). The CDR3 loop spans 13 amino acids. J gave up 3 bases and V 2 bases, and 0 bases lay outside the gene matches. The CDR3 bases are TGTGCCAGCAGTTTAGGACAGGAAGAGACCCAGTACTTC. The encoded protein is CASSLGQEETQYF.

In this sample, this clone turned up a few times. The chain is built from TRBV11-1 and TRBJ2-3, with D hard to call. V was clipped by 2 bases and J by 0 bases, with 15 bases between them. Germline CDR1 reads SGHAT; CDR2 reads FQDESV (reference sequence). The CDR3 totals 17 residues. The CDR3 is CASSLNALRSSTDTQYF. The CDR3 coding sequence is TGTGCCAGCAGCTTAAACGCGCTCCGCTCTAGCACAGATACGCAGTATTTT.

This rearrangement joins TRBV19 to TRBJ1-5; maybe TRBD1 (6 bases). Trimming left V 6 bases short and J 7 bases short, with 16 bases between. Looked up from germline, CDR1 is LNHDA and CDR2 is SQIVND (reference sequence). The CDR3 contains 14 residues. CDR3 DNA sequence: TGTGCCAGTAGCCTTACAGGGTACGACCAGCCCCAGCATTTT. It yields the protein CASSLTGYDQPQHF.

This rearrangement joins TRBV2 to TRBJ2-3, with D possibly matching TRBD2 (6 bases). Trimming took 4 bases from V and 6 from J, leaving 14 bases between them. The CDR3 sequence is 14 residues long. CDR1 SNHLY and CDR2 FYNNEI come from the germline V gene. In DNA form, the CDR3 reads TGTGCCAGCAGTGGGCGGGGTGTGAGGGATACGCAGTATTTT. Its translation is CASSGRGVRDTQYF.

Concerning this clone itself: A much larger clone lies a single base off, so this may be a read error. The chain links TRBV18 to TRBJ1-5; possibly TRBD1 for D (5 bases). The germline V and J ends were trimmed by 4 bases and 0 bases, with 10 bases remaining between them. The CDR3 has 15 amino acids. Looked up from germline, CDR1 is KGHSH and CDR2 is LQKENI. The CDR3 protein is CASSQRGDSNQPQHF. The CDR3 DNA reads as TGTGCCAGCTCACAACGGGGGGATAGCAATCAGCCCCAGCATTTT.